A selection of T cell receptor beta chains follows, all from one sample in a study of T-cell reconstitution after alpha-beta-depleted transplantation in children. One entry per CDR3 protein, called by TCRdb with MiXCR from the PCR reads. Here the sample spans 550,000 to 600,000 distinct CDR3 sequences, 20% to 25% being singletons. Here the sequenced sample was PBMCs, mostly from graft donor cells, taken 360 days after TCRalphabeta/CD19-depleted stem cell transplant. Receptors originate from a boy in the first two years of life who had a stem cell transplant for acute myeloid leukemia, so the T cells may come from the graft donor. Each CDR3 is given with its conserved first and last residue. The D gene is left open where the match is weak. Clone size is not always given. Where it is, it says once, few, many or a class for expanded clones.

J,length,D,V,size,CDR3,DNA
TRBJ2-1,15,-,TRBV10-3,many,CAISDPAAPPQGQFF,TGTGCCATCAGTGATCCCGCGGCCCCCCCACAGGGGCAGTTCTTC
TRBJ2-1,14,TRBD2,TRBV9,many,CASNPTSGDNEQFF,TGTGCCAGCAACCCGACTAGCGGGGACAATGAGCAGTTCTTC
TRBJ2-1,17,TRBD2,TRBV4-1,-,CASSQLLAGALYNEQFF,TGCGCCAGCAGCCAATTACTAGCGGGGGCCCTATACAATGAGCAGTTCTTC
TRBJ1-2,12,TRBD1,TRBV29-1,few,CSVGQDQYGYTF,TGCAGCGTCGGACAGGATCAATATGGCTACACCTTC
TRBJ2-2,11,-,TRBV12-3/TRBV12-4,many,CASAFSGELFF,TGTGCCAGCGCTTTTTCCGGGGAGCTGTTTTTT
TRBJ2-2,13,TRBD2,TRBV20-1,-,CSAWSGVTGELFF,TGCAGTGCTTGGAGCGGGGTGACCGGGGAGCTGTTTTTT
TRBJ2-2,14,-,TRBV12-3/TRBV12-4,-,CASNLMMNTGELFF,TGTGCCAGCAACCTTATGATGAACACCGGGGAGCTGTTTTTT
TRBJ1-3,13,-,TRBV20-1,once,CSARHLSGNTIYF,TGCAGTGCTAGGCATCTCTCTGGAAACACCATATATTTT
TRBJ2-1,14,-,TRBV25-1,-,CASSEFGGHNEQFF,TGTGCCAGCAGTGAATTCGGGGGGCACAATGAGCAGTTCTTC
TRBJ2-1,13,-,TRBV7-9,many,CASGEGLYNEQFF,TGTGCCAGCGGTGAAGGCCTCTACAATGAGCAGTTCTTC
TRBJ2-3,17,-,TRBV18,-,CASSPVLLTTSTDTQYF,TGTGCCAGCTCACCGGTCCTACTTACAACTAGCACAGATACGCAGTATTTT
TRBJ2-3,15,-,TRBV7-2,many,CASSSDGGRTDTQYF,TGTGCCAGCAGTTCAGATGGGGGGCGCACAGATACGCAGTATTTT
TRBJ2-5,16,TRBD2,TRBV4-3,-,CASSQGGSGGWETQYF,TGCGCCAGCAGCCAAGGTGGTAGCGGGGGGTGGGAGACCCAGTACTTC
TRBJ2-7,14,-,TRBV9,-,CASSVAGMDYEQYF,TGTGCCAGCAGCGTGGCAGGGATGGACTACGAGCAGTACTTC
TRBJ2-5,16,-,TRBV14,-,CASSHAKGIGEETQYF,TGTGCCAGCAGCCACGCTAAGGGCATCGGGGAAGAGACCCAGTACTTC
TRBJ1-1,12,-,TRBV29-1,few,CSVPAPNTEAFF,TGCAGCGTCCCGGCGCCGAACACTGAAGCTTTCTTT
TRBJ1-1,14,TRBD1,TRBV5-1,many,CASSFDRGNTEAFF,TGTGCCAGCAGTTTCGACAGGGGGAACACTGAAGCTTTCTTT
TRBJ2-3,17,-,TRBV15,-,CATSRDVAVPVTDTQYF,TGTGCCACCAGCAGAGATGTGGCCGTTCCCGTGACAGATACGCAGTATTTT
TRBJ2-3,12,-,TRBV29-1,-,CSVENNLDTQYF,TGCAGCGTTGAAAACAATCTAGATACGCAGTATTTT
TRBJ1-1,13,-,TRBV12-3/TRBV12-4,few,CASSLKGYTEAFF,TGTGCCAGCAGTTTAAAAGGGTACACTGAAGCTTTCTTT
TRBJ2-1,14,TRBD1,TRBV12-3/TRBV12-4,-,CASRRDSSYNEQFF,TGTGCCAGCCGCCGGGACAGCTCCTACAATGAGCAGTTCTTC
TRBJ2-1,16,TRBD2,TRBV3-1,many,CASSHRPGLAYDEQFF,TGTGCCAGCAGCCATCGCCCGGGACTAGCGTACGATGAGCAGTTCTTC
TRBJ2-6,18,TRBD1,TRBV9,few,CASSVEKETGRGANVLTF,TGTGCCAGCAGCGTAGAAAAGGAGACAGGGAGAGGGGCCAACGTCCTGACTTTC
TRBJ2-3,13,-,TRBV12-3/TRBV12-4,many,CASSFRGVDTQYF,TGTGCCAGCAGTTTCCGTGGGGTCGATACGCAGTATTTT
TRBJ2-5,13,-,TRBV6-6,many,CASRDRFHGTQYF,TGTGCCAGCAGAGACAGGTTCCATGGGACCCAGTACTTC
TRBJ2-5,14,TRBD2,TRBV12-3/TRBV12-4,many,CASSIRTSTETQYF,TGTGCCAGCAGTATCCGGACTAGCACAGAGACCCAGTACTTC
TRBJ2-3,14,-,TRBV28,-,CASNDRLRTDTQYF,TGTGCCAGCAACGACCGTTTAAGGACAGATACGCAGTATTTT